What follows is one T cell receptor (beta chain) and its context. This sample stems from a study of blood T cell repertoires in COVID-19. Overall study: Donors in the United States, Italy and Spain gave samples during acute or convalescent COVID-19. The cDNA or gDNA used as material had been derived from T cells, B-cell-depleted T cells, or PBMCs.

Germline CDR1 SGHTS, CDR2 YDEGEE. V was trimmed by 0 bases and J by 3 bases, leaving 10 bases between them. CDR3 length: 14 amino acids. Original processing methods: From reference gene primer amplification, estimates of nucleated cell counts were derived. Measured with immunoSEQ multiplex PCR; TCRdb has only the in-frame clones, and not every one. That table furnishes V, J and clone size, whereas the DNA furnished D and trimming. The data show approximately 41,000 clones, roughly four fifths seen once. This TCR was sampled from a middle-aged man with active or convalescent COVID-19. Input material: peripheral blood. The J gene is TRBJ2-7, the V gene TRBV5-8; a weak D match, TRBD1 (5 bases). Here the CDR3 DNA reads TGTGCCAGCAGCTTGGACAGGTCTTACTACGAGCAGTACTTC. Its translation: CASSLDRSYYEQYF.